Listed here are 6 T cell receptor beta chains from one sample, sequenced in a study of cytomegalovirus exposure and HLA in healthy donors. The PCR contained 60 Vbeta and 13 Jbeta primers. The protocol was immunoSEQ multiplex PCR, while the TCRdb copy is restricted to in-frame clones and leaves out a portion. Among roughly 120,000 clones listed, 80% were seen once. Sample: PBMCs. All receptors derive from a male donor in good health and CMV-seronegative.

V gene TRBV11-2 combines with J gene TRBJ1-5, with 7 nucleotides matching TRBD1. The CDR3 runs 17 residues. Trimming cost V 1 base and J 0 bases; bases outside gene matches: 6. Germline values: CDR1 SGHAT, CDR2 FQNNGV. The CDR3 DNA sequence: TGTGCCAGCAGCTTAGGGCGACAGGGACCTAGCAATCAGCCCCAGCATTTT. Its protein product is CASSLGRQGPSNQPQHF.

The chain combines TRBV7-8 with TRBJ2-1; 7 bases agree with TRBD2. V lost 5 bases and J lost 3; bases outside the gene matches: 10. From germline, CDR1 is SGHVS and CDR2 FQNEAQ. The CDR3 spans 16 residues. In DNA, the CDR3 is TGTGCCAGCAGCCGAAGGGAGGGCGCGAACTACAATGAGCAGTTCTTC. Its translation: CASSRREGANYNEQFF.

This sequence joins TRBV7-6 and TRBJ2-2, with 12 bases aligning to TRBD2. Germline trimming cut 2 bases from V and 5 bases from J; bases unmatched to any gene: 6. The CDR3 totals 17 residues. In germline, CDR1 is SGHVS, CDR2 FNYEAQ. Here the CDR3 DNA reads TGTGCCAGCAGCTTATGGCTAGCGGGAGGGATAACCGGGGAGCTGTTTTTT. Translated: CASSLWLAGGITGELFF.

The rearrangement links TRBV30 to TRBJ2-7, with D possibly being TRBD2 (8 bases). V lost 3 bases, J lost 4 bases, and 19 bases lay in between. The CDR3 is 15 amino acids. Germline V CDR1 and CDR2: GTSNPN, SVGIG (reference sequence). As DNA, the CDR3 is TGTGCCTGGAGCAATGGACAGGCGGGGGGATACGAGCAGTACTTC. Amino acids: CAWSNGQAGGYEQYF.

This chain joins TRBV21-1 and TRBJ2-3; the D call of TRBD1 is as the table states it, not checked on the DNA. TRBV21-1 is shown as a pseudogene. This CDR3 contains 16 residues. The CDR3 region is CASSPQTGTKADTQYF. As DNA, the CDR3 is TGTGCCAGCAGCCCCCAAACAGGGACAAAAGCAGATACGCAGTATTTT.

The chain employs TRBV6-5 and TRBJ2-2; TRBD1 matches 7 bases. V lost 4 bases to trimming and J lost 2 bases; unmatched junction nucleotides: 7. CDR1 and CDR2 (germline): MNHEY, SVGAGI. CDR3 length: 16 residues. In nucleotides, the CDR3 is TGTGCCAGCAGTTCCCTTGGACAGGCTAACACCGGGGAGCTGTTTTTT. This sequence encodes CASSSLGQANTGELFF.